The 20 T cell receptor beta chains reported below all come from one sample, sequenced in a study of blood T cell repertoires in COVID-19. Sequencing used immunoSEQ multiplex PCR; TCRdb keeps in-frame clones, though not all of them. This sample has over 50,000 clones, with 85% to 90% found just once. The sample comprised peripheral blood. The receptors derive from a human donor in a cohort sampled during active COVID-19.

This clone showed up just once. The J gene is TRBJ2-1, the V gene TRBV30, with a possible D match to TRBD2 (5 bases). The V gene lost 3 bases and the J gene lost 4 bases, with 13 bases spanning the gap. This CDR3 has 14 residues. Germline loops: CDR1 GTSNPN, CDR2 SVGIG (reference sequence). The CDR3 here is CAWSRGVGYNEQFF. The CDR3 nucleotides read TGTGCCTGGAGCCGGGGAGTCGGTTACAATGAGCAGTTCTTC.

The chain links TRBV5-1 to TRBJ2-5; weak D call: TRBD2 (5 bases). Germline V gene lookup returns CDR1 SGHRS and CDR2 YFSETQ. The CDR3 consists of 15 residues. V was trimmed by 4 bases and J by 1 base, leaving 14 bases between them. The CDR3 protein is CASSLMDGVQETQYF. In nucleotides, the CDR3 is TGCGCCAGCAGCCTCATGGACGGGGTCCAAGAGACCCAGTACTTC.

The gene calls are TRBV5-1 and TRBJ1-4, with D hard to call. This CDR3 spans 17 amino acids. CDR1 and CDR2 (germline): SGHRS, YFSETQ. Trimming left V 1 base short and J 0 bases short, with 13 bases between. This CDR3 is CASSLNGGFATNEKLFF. The CDR3 nucleotides are TGCGCCAGCAGCTTGAACGGCGGGTTTGCAACTAATGAAAAACTGTTTTTT.

The V call is TRBV5-4, the J call TRBJ1-4; TRBD1 matches 8 bases. The CDR3 contains 16 residues. V was clipped by 4 bases and J by 5 bases; unmatched bases: 10. Per germline, CDR1 SGHNT and CDR2 YYREEE (reference sequence). Here the CDR3 DNA reads TGTGCCAGCAGCCCAGCGGCAGGACAGGGAAATGAAAAACTGTTTTTT. Translating gives CASSPAAGQGNEKLFF.

The rearrangement joins TRBV24-1 to TRBJ1-1; D gene unclear. Between the trimmed V and J ends, which lost 4 bases and 5 bases, there was a span of 10 bases. CDR1 and CDR2 from the germline V gene are KGHDR and SFDVKD. The CDR3 is 13 amino acids. The CDR3 bases are TGTGCCACCAGTGACTTCTCGGGGACTGAAGCTTTCTTT. This gives the protein CATSDFSGTEAFF.

The gene calls are TRBV5-1 and TRBJ1-6, with TRBD1 as a possible D gene (5 bases). Trimming took 0 bases from V and 6 from J, leaving 10 bases between them. The CDR3 has 15 residues. Germline CDR1 is SGHRS and CDR2 is YFSETQ. CDR3: CASSLAGGGNSPLHF. In nucleotides, the CDR3 is TGCGCCAGCAGCTTGGCCGGGGGTGGTAATTCACCCCTCCACTTT. Looking up the rest from reference TRBV5-1 and TRBJ1-6 gives the full variable domain: KAGVTQTPRYLIKTRGQQVTLSCSPISGHRSVSWYQQTPGQGLQFLFEYFSETQRNKGNFPGRFSGRQFSNSRSEMNVSTLELGDSALYLCASSLAGGGNSPLHFGNGTRLTVT.

The CDR3 sequence is CASSLDRVAGELFF. The DNA of the CDR3 is TGTGCCAGCAGCTTAGATCGAGTCGCCGGGGAGCTGTTTTTT. The chain uses TRBV11-3 and TRBJ2-2, with D uncertain. Germline V CDR1 and CDR2: SGHNT, YENEEA. Trimming took 0 bases from V and 6 from J, leaving 8 bases between them. This CDR3 contains 14 residues. Variable domain in full (rest from reference TRBV11-3 and TRBJ2-2): EAGVVQSPRYKIIEKKQPVAFWCNPISGHNTLYWYLQNLGQGPELLIRYENEEAVDDSQLPKDRFSAERLKGVDSTLKIQPAELGDSAVYLCASSLDRVAGELFFGEGSRLTVL.

This clone was picked up one time. The chain links TRBV9 to TRBJ1-3; D might be TRBD1 (5 bases). The V end was cut by 0 bases, the J end by 1 base, with 11 bases between. Germline CDR1 SGDLS, CDR2 YYNGEE. This CDR3 comprises 16 residues. CDR3 residues: CASSVVGSGSGNTIYF. For the CDR3, the DNA is TGTGCCAGCAGCGTAGTTGGCTCAGGGTCTGGAAACACCATATATTTT.

The V gene is TRBV7-9, the J gene TRBJ2-3; 7 bases are shared with TRBD1. J was trimmed by 2 bases and V by 5 bases; bases with no gene match: 10. CDR3 size: 16 residues. Germline V gives CDR1 SEHNR, CDR2 FQNEAQ (reference sequence). For the CDR3, the DNA is TGTGCCAGCAGCCCCGGGACAGAATACCTCACAGATACGCAGTATTTT. Translating gives CASSPGTEYLTDTQYF.

This clone was seen more than once but under ten times. The rearrangement uses TRBV7-2 and TRBJ1-5, with no clear D. This CDR3 contains 12 residues. Trimming removed 5 bases at V and 3 bases at J, with 5 bases between. Germline CDR1 is SGHTA and CDR2 is FQGNSA. CDR3 in amino acids: CASSNYNQPQHF. DNA for the CDR3: TGTGCCAGCAGCAACTACAATCAGCCCCAGCATTTT.

In DNA form, the CDR3 reads TGCGCCAGCAGCTTCGACAGGGAGTATTCACCCCTCCACTTT. Residues: CASSFDREYSPLHF. This chain uses TRBV5-1 with TRBJ1-6; 7 nucleotides align to TRBD1. This CDR3 contains 14 residues. J was trimmed by 8 bases and V by 2 bases; bases with no gene match: 4. CDR1 is SGHRS, CDR2 YFSETQ, per germline.

The rearrangement links TRBV6-2 or TRBV6-3 to TRBJ2-1, with 9 bases fitting TRBD2. The V segment lost 0 bases and the J segment 7 bases; nucleotides outside the gene matches: 10. Germline assignment: CDR1 MNHEY and CDR2 SVGEGT. The CDR3 length is 17 residues. The CDR3 bases are TGTGCCAGCAGTTACTCGAGGGGCGCGGGAGGGCGGAATGAGCAGTTCTTC. Protein: CASSYSRGAGGRNEQFF.

The chain combines TRBV3-1 (or the pseudogene TRBV3-2) with TRBJ2-1, with D perhaps matching TRBD2 (6 bases). Germline CDR1 LGHDT, CDR2 YNNKEL (reference sequence). The CDR3 contains 13 residues. Trimming shortened V by 3 bases and J by 7 bases, and 10 bases separated the two germline ends. The CDR3 region has the DNA TGTGCCAGCAGCCAGGCGGGGAGGAATGAGCAGTTCTTC. This encodes CASSQAGRNEQFF.

The chain has TRBV9 and TRBJ2-2, with a possible D match to TRBD2 (5 bases). Between the trimmed V and J ends, which lost 1 base and 3 bases, there was a span of 13 bases. CDR3 size: 16 residues. Looked up from germline, CDR1 is SGDLS and CDR2 is YYNGEE. The CDR3 DNA reads as TGTGCCAGCAGCGTATTTTCTACCGGGGACACCGGGGAGCTGTTTTTT. It is translated as CASSVFSTGDTGELFF.

This sequence joins TRBV19 and TRBJ2-7; 10 bases line up with TRBD1. J lost 4 bases, V lost 4 bases, and 4 bases had no gene match. The V gene's germline CDR1 is LNHDA and CDR2 SQIVND (reference sequence). This CDR3 comprises 14 residues. The CDR3 nucleotides read TGTGCCAGTAGTACGCCGGGACAGGGGTACGAGCAGTACTTC. Translating gives CASSTPGQGYEQYF.

This clone was counted between two and nine times. This chain joins TRBV7-2 and TRBJ1-3; D might be TRBD1 (5 bases). V was cut by 1 base and J by 0 bases, with 13 bases left in between. The CDR3 loop spans 17 amino acids. Germline values: CDR1 SGHTA, CDR2 FQGNSA. CDR3 amino acids: CASSLGGLTPSGNTIYF. As DNA, the CDR3 is TGTGCCAGCAGCTTAGGGGGCCTCACCCCCTCTGGAAACACCATATATTTT. Looking up the rest from reference TRBV7-2 and TRBJ1-3 gives the full variable domain: GAGVSQSPSNKVTEKGKDVELRCDPISGHTALYWYRQSLGQGLEFLIYFQGNSAPDKSGLPSDRFSAERTGGSVSTLTIQRTQQEDSAVYLCASSLGGLTPSGNTIYFGEGSWLTVV.

This clone was observed a single time. The rearrangement uses TRBV5-1 and TRBJ1-5; 8 nucleotides match TRBD1. Germline loops: CDR1 SGHRS, CDR2 YFSETQ. This CDR3 is built from 14 residues. J lost 6 bases, V lost 2 bases, and 4 bases had no gene match. The CDR3 nucleotides are TGCGCCAGCAGCTTTACAGGGGGAGGTCAGCCCCAGCATTTT. Amino acids: CASSFTGGGQPQHF.

In its sample, this clone was seen once. V gene TRBV6-5 combines with J gene TRBJ1-6; TRBD1 might be the D (5 bases). Trimming took off 10 bases at V and 7 bases at J, with 17 bases between the two ends. Per germline, CDR1 MNHEY and CDR2 SVGAGI. This CDR3 spans 14 amino acids. The CDR3 sequence is CATTPWGSNSPLHF. The CDR3, as DNA: TGTGCCACCACTCCCTGGGGCAGCAATTCACCCCTCCACTTT.

The chain combines TRBV2 with TRBJ2-7; 8 bases are a match to TRBD1. The CDR3 spans 14 residues. J was trimmed by 2 bases and V by 6 bases; bases with no gene match: 6. Per germline, CDR1 SNHLY and CDR2 FYNNEI. The CDR3 sequence is CASSYGQGPYEQYF. CDR3 nucleotides: TGTGCCAGCAGCTACGGACAGGGTCCCTACGAGCAGTACTTC.

The count of this clone is one. CDR3 in amino acids: CASSLTGGSNEKLFF. In DNA, the CDR3 is TGTGCCAGCAGTTTAACAGGGGGTTCTAATGAAAAACTGTTTTTT. V is TRBV28 and J is TRBJ1-4; 8 nucleotides line up with TRBD1. The CDR3 sequence is 15 residues long. Unmatched junction bases numbered 2, after V lost 2 bases and J lost 3 bases. CDR1 and CDR2 (germline): MDHEN, SYDVKM.